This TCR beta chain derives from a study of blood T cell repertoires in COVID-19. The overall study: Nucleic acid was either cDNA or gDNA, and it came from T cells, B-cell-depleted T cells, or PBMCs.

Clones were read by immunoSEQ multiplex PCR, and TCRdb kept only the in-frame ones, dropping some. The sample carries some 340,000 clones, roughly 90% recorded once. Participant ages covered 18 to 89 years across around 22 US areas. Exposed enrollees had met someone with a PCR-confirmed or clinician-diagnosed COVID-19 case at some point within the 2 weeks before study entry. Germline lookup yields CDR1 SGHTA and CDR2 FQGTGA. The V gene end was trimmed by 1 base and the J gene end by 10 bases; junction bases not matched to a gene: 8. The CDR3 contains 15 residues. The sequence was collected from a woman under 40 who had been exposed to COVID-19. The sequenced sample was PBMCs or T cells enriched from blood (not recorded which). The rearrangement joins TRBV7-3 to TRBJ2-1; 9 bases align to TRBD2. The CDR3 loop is CASSLNPSGMGEQFF. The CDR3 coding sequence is TGTGCCAGCAGCTTAAATCCTAGCGGGATGGGGGAGCAGTTCTTC.